The entry that follows covers one T cell receptor (beta chain) sequence. Its target is not known. The data originate from a study of a mutant IDH1 vaccine in newly diagnosed glioma. General observations from the study: Immune responses induced by the vaccine were seen in about 93% of patients, spanning multiple MHC alleles.

This CDR3 contains 17 residues. The V and J ends lost 1 base and 4 bases, in that order; junction bases with no gene match: 6. CDR1 is MGHRA, CDR2 YSYEKL, per germline. Time point noted: week 35, safety follow-up. Doses comprised 300 ug of mutant IDH1 20-mer peptide each, plus topical imiquimod. Clones were read by immunoSEQ multiplex PCR, and TCRdb kept only the in-frame ones, dropping some. The sample yields 30,000 to 40,000 clones, 80% to 85% seen once. Sequences were derived from PBMCs, sampled from a glioma patient whose treatment included an IDH1 peptide vaccine. The source is a young woman with glioma. This sequence joins TRBV4-1 and TRBJ1-6; 8 nucleotides align to TRBD1. CDR3 loop: CASSQAPGGAYNSPLHF. CDR3 bases: TGCGCCAGCAGCCAAGCCCCAGGGGGCGCGTATAATTCACCCCTCCACTTT.